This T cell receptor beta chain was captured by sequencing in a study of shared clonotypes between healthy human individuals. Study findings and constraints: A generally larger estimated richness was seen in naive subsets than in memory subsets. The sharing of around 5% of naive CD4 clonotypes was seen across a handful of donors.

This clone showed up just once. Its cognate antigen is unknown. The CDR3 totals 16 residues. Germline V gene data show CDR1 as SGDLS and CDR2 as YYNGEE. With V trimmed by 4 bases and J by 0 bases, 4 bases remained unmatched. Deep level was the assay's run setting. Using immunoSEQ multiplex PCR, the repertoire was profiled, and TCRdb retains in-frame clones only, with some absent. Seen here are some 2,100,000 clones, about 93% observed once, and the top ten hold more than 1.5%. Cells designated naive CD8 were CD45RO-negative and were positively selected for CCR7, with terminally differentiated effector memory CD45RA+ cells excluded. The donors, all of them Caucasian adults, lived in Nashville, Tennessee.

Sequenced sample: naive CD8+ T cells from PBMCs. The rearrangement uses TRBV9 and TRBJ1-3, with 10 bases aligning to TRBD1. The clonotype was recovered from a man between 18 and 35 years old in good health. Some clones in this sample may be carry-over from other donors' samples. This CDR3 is CASSHGTGASGNTIYF. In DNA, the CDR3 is TGTGCCAGCAGCCACGGGACAGGGGCCTCTGGAAACACCATATATTTT.